This T cell receptor beta chain is from a study of T-cell reconstitution after alpha-beta-depleted transplantation in children. Findings of the study overall: By one year post-transplant, T-cell counts and diversity largely arose from T cells that were newly produced.

Library preparation (for TCRbeta) was performed with unique molecular identifiers. TCRdb passed the PCR reads through MiXCR, listing each CDR3 protein once. The data contain some 300,000 distinct CDR3 sequences, 7.5% to 9% of them singletons. This clonotype was recorded many times. Its antigen is undetermined. The specimen was peripheral blood, collected 360 days after TCRalphabeta/CD19-depleted stem cell transplant. The receptor was derived from a female patient aged 2 to 10 who had a stem cell transplant for Fanconi anemia, so the T cells may come from the graft donor.

The CDR3: CASSLFTGSYEQYF. The DNA for the CDR3 is TGTGCCAGCAGCTTGTTCACAGGGTCCTACGAGCAGTACTTC. This chain connects TRBV5-6 to TRBJ2-7, with D possibly being TRBD1 (6 bases). Per germline, CDR1 SGHDT and CDR2 YYEEEE. This CDR3 contains 14 residues. Trimming cost V 1 base and J 1 base, with 9 bases left between them.